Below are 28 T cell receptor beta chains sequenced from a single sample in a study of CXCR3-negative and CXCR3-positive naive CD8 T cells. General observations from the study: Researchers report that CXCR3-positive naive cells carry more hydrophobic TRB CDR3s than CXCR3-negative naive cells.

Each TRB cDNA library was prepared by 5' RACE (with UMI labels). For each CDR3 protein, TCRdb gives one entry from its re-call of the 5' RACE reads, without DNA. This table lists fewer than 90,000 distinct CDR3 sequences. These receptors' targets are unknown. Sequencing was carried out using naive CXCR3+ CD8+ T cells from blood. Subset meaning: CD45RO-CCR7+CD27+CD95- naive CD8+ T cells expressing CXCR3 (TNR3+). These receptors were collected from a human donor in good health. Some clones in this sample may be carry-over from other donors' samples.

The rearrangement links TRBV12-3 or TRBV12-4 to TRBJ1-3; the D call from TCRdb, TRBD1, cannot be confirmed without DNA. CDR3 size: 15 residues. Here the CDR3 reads CASNSIRDRENTIYF.

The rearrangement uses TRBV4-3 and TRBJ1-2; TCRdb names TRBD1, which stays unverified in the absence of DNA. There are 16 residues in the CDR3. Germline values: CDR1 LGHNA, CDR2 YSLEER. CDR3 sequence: CASSHRTTGDEDGYTF.

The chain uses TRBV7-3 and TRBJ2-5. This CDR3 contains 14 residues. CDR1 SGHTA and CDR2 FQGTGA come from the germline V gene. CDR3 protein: CASSLDGNQETQYF.

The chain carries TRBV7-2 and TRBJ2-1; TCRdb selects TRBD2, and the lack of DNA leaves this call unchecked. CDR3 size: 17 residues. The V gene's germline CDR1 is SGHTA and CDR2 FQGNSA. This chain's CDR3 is CASSLASGPSSYNEQFF.

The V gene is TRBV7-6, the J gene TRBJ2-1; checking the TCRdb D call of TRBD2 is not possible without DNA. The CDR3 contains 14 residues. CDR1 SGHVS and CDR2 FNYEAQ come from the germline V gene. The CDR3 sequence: CASSTTDGSNEQFF.

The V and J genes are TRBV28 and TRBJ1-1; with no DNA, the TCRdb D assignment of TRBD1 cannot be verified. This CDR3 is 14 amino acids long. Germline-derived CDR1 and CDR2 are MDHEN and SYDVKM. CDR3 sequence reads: CASSLSVTGGEAFF.

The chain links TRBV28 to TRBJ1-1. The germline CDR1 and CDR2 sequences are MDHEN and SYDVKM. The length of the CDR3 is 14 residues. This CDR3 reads CASSPNGRGTEAFF.

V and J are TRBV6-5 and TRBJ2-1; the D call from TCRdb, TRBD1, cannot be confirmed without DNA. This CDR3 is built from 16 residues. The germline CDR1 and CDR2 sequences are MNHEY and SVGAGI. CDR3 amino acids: CASRPRTATTYNEQFF.

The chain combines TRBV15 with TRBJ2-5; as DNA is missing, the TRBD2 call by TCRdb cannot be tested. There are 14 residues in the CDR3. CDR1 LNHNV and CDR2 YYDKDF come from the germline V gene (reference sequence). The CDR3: CATSKEAGLETQYF.

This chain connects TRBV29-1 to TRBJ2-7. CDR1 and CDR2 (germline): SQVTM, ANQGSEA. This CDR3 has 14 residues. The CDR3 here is CSVESGRASYEQYF.

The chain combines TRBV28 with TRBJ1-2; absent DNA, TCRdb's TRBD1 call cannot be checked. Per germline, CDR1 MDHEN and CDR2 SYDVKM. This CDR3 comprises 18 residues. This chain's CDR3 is CASSLYTPDRGVSYGYTF.

The CDR3 region is CAWNWGSLDNEQFF. The genes are TRBV30 and TRBJ2-1. Germline CDR1 is GTSNPN and CDR2 is SVGIG (reference sequence). The CDR3 runs 14 residues.

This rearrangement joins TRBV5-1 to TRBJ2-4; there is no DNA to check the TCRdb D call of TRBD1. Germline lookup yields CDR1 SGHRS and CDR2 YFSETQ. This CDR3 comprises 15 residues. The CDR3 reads CASSLAPGQKNIQYF.

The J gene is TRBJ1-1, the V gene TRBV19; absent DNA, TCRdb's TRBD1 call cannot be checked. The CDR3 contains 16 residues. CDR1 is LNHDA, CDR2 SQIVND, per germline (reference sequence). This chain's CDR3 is CASSIVSPRLNTEAFF. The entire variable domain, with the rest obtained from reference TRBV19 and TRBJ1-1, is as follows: DGGITQSPKYLFRKEGQNVTLSCEQNLNHDAMYWYRQDPGQGLRLIYYSQIVNDFQKGDIAEGYSVSREKKESFPLTVTSAQKNPTAFYLCASSIVSPRLNTEAFFGQGTRLTVV.

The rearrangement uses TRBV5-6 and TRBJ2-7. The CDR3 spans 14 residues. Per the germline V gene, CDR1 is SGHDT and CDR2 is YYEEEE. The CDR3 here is CASSFSTKPYEQYF. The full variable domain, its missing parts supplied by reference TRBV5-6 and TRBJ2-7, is DAGVTQSPTHLIKTRGQQVTLRCSPKSGHDTVSWYQQALGQGPQFIFQYYEEEERQRGNFPDRFSGHQFPNYSSELNVNALLLGDSALYLCASSFSTKPYEQYFGPGTRLTVT.

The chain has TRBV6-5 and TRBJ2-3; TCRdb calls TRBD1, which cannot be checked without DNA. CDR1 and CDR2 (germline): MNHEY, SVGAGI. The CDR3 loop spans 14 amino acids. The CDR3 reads CASRPGTTTDTQYF.

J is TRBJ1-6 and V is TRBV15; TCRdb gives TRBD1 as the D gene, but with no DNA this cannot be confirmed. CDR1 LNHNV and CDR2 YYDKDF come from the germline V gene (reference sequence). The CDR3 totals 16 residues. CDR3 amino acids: CATSTPGQGNNSPLHF.

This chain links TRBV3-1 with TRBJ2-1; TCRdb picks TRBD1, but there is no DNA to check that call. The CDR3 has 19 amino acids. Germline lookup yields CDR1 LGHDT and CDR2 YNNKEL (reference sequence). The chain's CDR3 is CASSPILGQARRSYNEQFF.

The CDR3 loop reads CATSESQNTEAFF. The chain couples TRBV24-1 to TRBJ1-1. This CDR3 contains 13 residues. Germline-derived CDR1 and CDR2 are KGHDR and SFDVKD.

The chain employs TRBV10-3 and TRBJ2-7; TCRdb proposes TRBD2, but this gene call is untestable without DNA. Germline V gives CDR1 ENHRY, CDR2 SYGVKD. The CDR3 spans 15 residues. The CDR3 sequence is CAISESGLARNEQYF.

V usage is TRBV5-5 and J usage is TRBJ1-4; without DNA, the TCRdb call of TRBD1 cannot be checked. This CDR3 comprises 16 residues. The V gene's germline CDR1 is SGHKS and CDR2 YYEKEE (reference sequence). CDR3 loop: CASSLADREPNEKLFF.

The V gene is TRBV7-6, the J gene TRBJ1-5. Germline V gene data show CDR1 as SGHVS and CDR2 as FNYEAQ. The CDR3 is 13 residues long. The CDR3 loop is CASSFKEYQPQHF.

This CDR3 reads CASTLKGSGLNTEAFF. The V and J genes are TRBV4-1 and TRBJ1-1; absent DNA, TCRdb's TRBD1 call cannot be checked. This CDR3 is built from 16 residues. Germline values: CDR1 MGHRA, CDR2 YSYEKL.

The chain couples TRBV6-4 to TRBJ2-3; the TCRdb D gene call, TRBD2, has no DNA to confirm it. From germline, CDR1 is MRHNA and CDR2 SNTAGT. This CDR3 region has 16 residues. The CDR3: CASSDSASGGTDTQYF.

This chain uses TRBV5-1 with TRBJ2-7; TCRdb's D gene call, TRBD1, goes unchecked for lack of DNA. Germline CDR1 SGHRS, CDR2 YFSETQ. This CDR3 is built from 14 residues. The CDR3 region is CASSMTGYSYEQYF. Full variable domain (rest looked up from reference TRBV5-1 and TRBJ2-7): KAGVTQTPRYLIKTRGQQVTLSCSPISGHRSVSWYQQTPGQGLQFLFEYFSETQRNKGNFPGRFSGRQFSNSRSEMNVSTLELGDSALYLCASSMTGYSYEQYFGPGTRLTVT.

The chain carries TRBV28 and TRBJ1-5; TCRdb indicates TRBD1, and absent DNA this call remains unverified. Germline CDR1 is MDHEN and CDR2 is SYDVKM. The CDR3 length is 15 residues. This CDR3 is CASTTGAHSNQPQHF. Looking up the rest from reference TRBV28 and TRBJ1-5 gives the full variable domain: DVKVTQSSRYLVKRTGEKVFLECVQDMDHENMFWYRQDPGLGLRLIYFSYDVKMKEKGDIPEGYSVSREKKERFSLILESASTNQTSMYLCASTTGAHSNQPQHFGDGTRLSIL.

This chain's CDR3 is CASSEVGLSSYEQYF. The chain has TRBV2 and TRBJ2-7. CDR3 length: 15 residues. CDR1 and CDR2 (germline): SNHLY, FYNNEI.

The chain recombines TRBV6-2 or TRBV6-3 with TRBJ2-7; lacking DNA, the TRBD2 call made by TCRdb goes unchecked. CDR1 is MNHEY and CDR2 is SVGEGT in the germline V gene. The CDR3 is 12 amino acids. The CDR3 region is CACTSDPHEQYF.